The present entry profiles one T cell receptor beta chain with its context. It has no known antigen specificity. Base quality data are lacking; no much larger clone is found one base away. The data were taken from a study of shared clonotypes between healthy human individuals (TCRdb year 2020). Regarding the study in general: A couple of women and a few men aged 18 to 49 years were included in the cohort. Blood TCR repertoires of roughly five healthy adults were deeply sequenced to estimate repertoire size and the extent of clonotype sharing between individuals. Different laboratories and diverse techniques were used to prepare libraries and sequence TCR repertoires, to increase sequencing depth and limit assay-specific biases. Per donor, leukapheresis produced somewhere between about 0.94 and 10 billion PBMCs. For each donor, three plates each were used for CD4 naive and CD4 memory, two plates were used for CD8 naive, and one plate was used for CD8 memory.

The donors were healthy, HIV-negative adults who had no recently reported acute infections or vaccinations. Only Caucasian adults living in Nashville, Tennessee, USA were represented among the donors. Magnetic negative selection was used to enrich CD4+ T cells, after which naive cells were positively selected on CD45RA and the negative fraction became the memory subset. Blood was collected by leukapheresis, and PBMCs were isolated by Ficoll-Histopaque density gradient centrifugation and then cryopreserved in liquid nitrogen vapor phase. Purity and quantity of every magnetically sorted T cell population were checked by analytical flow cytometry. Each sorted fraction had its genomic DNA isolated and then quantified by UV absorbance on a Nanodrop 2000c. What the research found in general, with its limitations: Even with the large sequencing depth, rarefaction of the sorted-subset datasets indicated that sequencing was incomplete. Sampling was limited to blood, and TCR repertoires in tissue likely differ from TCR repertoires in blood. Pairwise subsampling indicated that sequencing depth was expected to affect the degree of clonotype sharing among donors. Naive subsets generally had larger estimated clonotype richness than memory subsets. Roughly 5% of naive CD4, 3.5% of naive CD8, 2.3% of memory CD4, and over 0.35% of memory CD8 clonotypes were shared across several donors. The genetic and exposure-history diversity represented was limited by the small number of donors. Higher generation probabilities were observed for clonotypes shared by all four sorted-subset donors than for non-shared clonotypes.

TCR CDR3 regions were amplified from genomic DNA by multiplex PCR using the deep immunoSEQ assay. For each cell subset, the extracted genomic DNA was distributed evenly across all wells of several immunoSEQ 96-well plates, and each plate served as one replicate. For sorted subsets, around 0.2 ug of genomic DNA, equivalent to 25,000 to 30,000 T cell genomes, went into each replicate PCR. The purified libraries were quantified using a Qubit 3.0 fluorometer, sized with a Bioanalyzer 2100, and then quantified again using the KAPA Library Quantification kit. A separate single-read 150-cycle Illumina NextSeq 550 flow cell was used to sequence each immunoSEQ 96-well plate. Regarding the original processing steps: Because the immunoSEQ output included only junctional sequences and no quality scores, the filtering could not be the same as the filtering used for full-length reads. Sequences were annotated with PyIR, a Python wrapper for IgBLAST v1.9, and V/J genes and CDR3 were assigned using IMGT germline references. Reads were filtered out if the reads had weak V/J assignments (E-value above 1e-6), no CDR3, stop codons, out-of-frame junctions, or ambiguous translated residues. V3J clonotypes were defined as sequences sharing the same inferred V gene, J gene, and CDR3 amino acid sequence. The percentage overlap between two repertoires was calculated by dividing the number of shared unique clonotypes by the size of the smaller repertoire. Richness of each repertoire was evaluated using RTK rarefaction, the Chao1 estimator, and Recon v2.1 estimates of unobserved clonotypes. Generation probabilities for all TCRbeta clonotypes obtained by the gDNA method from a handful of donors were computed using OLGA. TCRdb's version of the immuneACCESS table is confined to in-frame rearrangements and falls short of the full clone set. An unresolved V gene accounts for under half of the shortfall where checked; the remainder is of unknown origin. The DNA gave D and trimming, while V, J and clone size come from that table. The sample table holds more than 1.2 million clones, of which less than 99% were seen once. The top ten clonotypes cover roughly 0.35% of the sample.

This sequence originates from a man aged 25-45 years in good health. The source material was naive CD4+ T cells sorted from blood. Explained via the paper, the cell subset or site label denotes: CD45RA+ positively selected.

The DNA is as follows: TGTGCCAGCAGCTTTGGAGACGGTGAGGGTGGAGAGACCCAGTACTTC. It translates to CASSFGDGEGGETQYF. This chain joins TRBV11-3 to TRBJ2-5; the D gene is perhaps TRBD2, on 5 matching bases. As encoded in the germline V gene, CDR1 is SGHNT while CDR2 is YENEEA. The CDR3 has 16 amino acids, counting the end cysteine and phenylalanine. CDR3 DNA only is kept here, 48 bases in frame from base 1. V loses 3 bases, J loses 4 bases, and the germline ends lie 18 bases apart.